This T cell receptor beta chain was recovered during a study of early T cells in non-severe SARS-CoV-2 infection. On the study more broadly: Sequencing was performed on bulk RNA from unsorted whole blood, leaving chains unpaired. Study-wide findings and caveats: Matching results from VDJdb favored anti-spike CD8 responses, leaving private and CD4 specificities undetected.

Germline V gives CDR1 LGHDT, CDR2 YNNKEL (reference sequence). The CDR3 sequence is 19 residues long. V was pared by 4 bases and J by 5 bases, with 15 bases of the junction left unmatched. Many counts were recorded for this clonotype. Its antigen is still unknown. Unique molecular identifiers tagged individual cDNA molecules. TCRdb independently ran MiXCR on the 5' RACE reads; one entry per CDR3 protein. The sample includes tens of thousands of distinct CDR3 sequences, approximately 10% of them seen just once. Sequencing was done on a sample of whole blood. This chain uses TRBV3-1 with TRBJ2-2; 11 positions match TRBD2. The clonotype originates from an adult who was a healthcare worker with PCR-confirmed SARS-CoV-2 infection or an uninfected control (not recorded which). The CDR3 DNA is TGTGCCAGCAGCCGACCACCCCCACTAGCGGGAGTTATTACCGGGGAGCTGTTTTTT. It yields the protein CASSRPPPLAGVITGELFF. The variable domain in full, with the rest retrieved from reference TRBV3-1 and TRBJ2-2, is DTAVSQTPKYLVTQMGNDKSIKCEQNLGHDTMYWYKQDSKKFLKIMFSYNNKELIINETVPNRFSPKSPDKAHLNLHINSLELGDSAVYFCASSRPPPLAGVITGELFFGEGSRLTVL.